The rows below give T cell receptor beta chains drawn from one sample of a study of blood T cell repertoires in COVID-19. The assay was immunoSEQ multiplex PCR, and TCRdb's table has in-frame clones only and misses some. The table has over 250,000 clones, 90% seen once. The sample consisted of PBMCs or T cells enriched from blood (not recorded which). All receptors derive from a man between 60 and 75 years old who had recovered from COVID-19. Each CDR3 is given with its conserved first and last residue. D genes are given only for firm matches. Size is omitted from some rows. Given values are once, few, many or a class for expanded clones.

-,TRBD2,TRBV24-1,TRBJ2-2,CATSGREGSIGTGELFF,TGTGCCACCAGTGGTCGGGAGGGCTCAATTGGGACCGGGGAGCTGTTTTTT
-,-,TRBV5-8,TRBJ2-5,CASTRPAHAETQYF,TGTGCCAGCACCCGGCCAGCGCACGCCGAGACCCAGTACTTC
-,TRBD1,TRBV3-1/TRBV3-2,TRBJ2-1,CASSRWAGTGTGANNEQFF,TGTGCCAGCAGCCGGTGGGCGGGCACCGGGACAGGGGCTAACAATGAGCAGTTCTTC
-,TRBD1,TRBV5-6,TRBJ1-3,CASSRDRTTVGNTIYF,TGTGCCAGCAGCCGGGACAGGACCACGGTTGGAAACACCATATATTTT
-,TRBD1,TRBV10-3,TRBJ1-6,CAIRRQGDSPLHF,TGTGCCATCAGACGACAGGGTGATTCACCCCTCCACTTT
once,-,TRBV6-2/TRBV6-3,TRBJ2-4,CASSRVRGTKNIQYF,TGTGCCAGCAGTAGGGTTCGGGGAACCAAAAACATTCAGTACTTC
few,TRBD1,TRBV2,TRBJ1-3,CASDRGPGANTIYF,TGTGCCAGCGACAGGGGCCCCGGGGCTAACACCATATATTTT
few,-,TRBV5-1,TRBJ1-6,CASSLASSYNSPLHF,TGCGCCAGCAGCTTGGCGAGCTCCTATAATTCACCCCTCCACTTT
-,-,TRBV3-1/TRBV3-2,TRBJ2-5,CASSQGWGGYRGETQYF,TGTGCCAGCAGCCAAGGTTGGGGAGGCTACAGGGGCGAGACCCAGTACTTC
-,-,TRBV7-3,TRBJ2-2,CASSSHGLSTGELFF,TGTGCCAGCAGCTCACACGGACTTTCCACCGGGGAGCTGTTTTTT
-,-,TRBV29-1,TRBJ1-1,CSFGGTNTEAFF,TGCAGCTTCGGAGGGACGAACACTGAAGCTTTCTTT
-,TRBD2,TRBV2,TRBJ2-5,CASKPGLAKETQYF,TGTGCCAGCAAGCCGGGACTAGCGAAAGAGACCCAGTACTTC
-,TRBD2,TRBV5-4,TRBJ2-7,CASSFSGTHEQYF,TGTGCCAGCAGCTTTAGCGGGACCCACGAGCAGTACTTC
-,-,TRBV9,TRBJ2-6,CASSAPSSGAYSGANVLTF,TGTGCCAGCAGCGCTCCATCTTCAGGGGCCTACTCTGGGGCCAACGTCCTGACTTTC
-,-,TRBV30,TRBJ2-7,CAWRSGPYEQYF,TGTGCCTGGAGAAGCGGGCCCTACGAGCAGTACTTC
-,TRBD1,TRBV10-3,TRBJ1-5,CAISTGGANQPQHF,TGTGCCATCAGTACAGGGGGTGCCAATCAGCCCCAGCATTTT
once,TRBD2,TRBV15,TRBJ2-5,CATSRDRGEETQYF,TGTGCCACCAGCAGAGATCGGGGGGAAGAGACCCAGTACTTC
-,-,TRBV6-4,TRBJ2-1,CASSAGFEQFF,TGTGCCAGCAGCGCAGGGTTTGAGCAGTTCTTC
-,TRBD1,TRBV9,TRBJ1-6,CASSVRQGGYNSPLHF,TGTGCCAGCAGCGTCAGACAGGGAGGTTATAATTCACCCCTCCACTTT
-,TRBD2,TRBV15,TRBJ2-1,CATSRDTLAGGEQFF,TGTGCCACCAGCAGAGACACCCTAGCGGGCGGTGAGCAGTTCTTC